These 14 T cell receptor beta chains were sequenced from one sample in a study of early T cells in non-severe SARS-CoV-2 infection. TCRdb re-derived calls from the 5' RACE reads in MiXCR, one entry per CDR3 protein. The sample has more than 70,000 distinct CDR3 sequences; approximately 11% are singletons. This sample comprised whole blood, obtained at baseline. The receptors were sampled from an adult who was a healthcare worker with PCR-confirmed SARS-CoV-2 infection or an uninfected control (not recorded which).

This chain links TRBV11-1 with TRBJ2-7; D not resolved. The germline V gene encodes CDR1 SGHAT and CDR2 FQDESV (reference sequence). Between the trimmed V and J ends, which lost 7 bases and 2 bases, there was a span of 18 bases. This CDR3 comprises 15 residues. CDR3 loop: CASTLSLGEAYEQYF. The CDR3 DNA follows: TGTGCCAGCACCCTGAGCCTAGGAGAGGCCTACGAGCAGTACTTC. Based on the CDR3 plus reference TRBV11-1 and TRBJ2-7, the full variable domain is EAEVAQSPRYKITEKSQAVAFWCDPISGHATLYWYRQILGQGPELLVQFQDESVVDDSQLPKDRFSAERLKGVDSTLKIQPAELGDSAMYLCASTLSLGEAYEQYFGPGTRLTVT.

This clonotype was observed a few times. V is TRBV5-8 and J is TRBJ1-6; D gene unclear. The CDR3 has 18 amino acids. Per the germline V gene, CDR1 is SGHTS and CDR2 is YDEGEE. V was cut by 3 bases and J by 7 bases, with 23 bases left in between. CDR3 protein: CASSYLHSASAANSPLHF. Here the CDR3 DNA reads TGTGCCAGCAGCTACCTCCATTCGGCCTCCGCGGCGAATTCACCCCTCCACTTT.

The sample holds many counts of this clonotype. The chain couples TRBV7-8 to TRBJ1-1, with 11 bases aligning to TRBD1. The CDR3 contains 16 residues. Germline V lookup: CDR1 SGHVS, CDR2 FQNEAQ. V shed 3 bases, J shed 1 base, and the junction held 4 bases outside the gene matches. The CDR3 DNA sequence: TGTGCCAGCAGCTTGAGGGACAGGGGGTCGAACACTGAAGCTTTCTTT. Protein product: CASSLRDRGSNTEAFF.

This clonotype came up a few times. The chain combines TRBV19 with TRBJ2-3; D unclear. CDR1 is LNHDA and CDR2 is SQIVND in the germline V gene (reference sequence). V lost 9 bases, J lost 4 bases, and 26 bases lay in between. The CDR3 sequence is 17 residues long. CDR3 amino acids: CASATIGGDARPDTQYF. For the CDR3, the DNA is TGTGCCAGCGCTACAATCGGTGGCGACGCTAGGCCAGATACGCAGTATTTT. Full variable domain (outside the CDR3, taken from reference TRBV19 and TRBJ2-3): DGGITQSPKYLFRKEGQNVTLSCEQNLNHDAMYWYRQDPGQGLRLIYYSQIVNDFQKGDIAEGYSVSREKKESFPLTVTSAQKNPTAFYLCASATIGGDARPDTQYFGPGTRLTVL.

The sample holds a few counts of this clonotype. The V and J genes are TRBV28 and TRBJ2-5; 8 positions match TRBD1. V was clipped by 6 bases and J by 2 bases; unmatched bases: 11. Per germline, CDR1 MDHEN and CDR2 SYDVKM. The length of the CDR3 is 16 residues. This CDR3 reads CASRPTRGRLQETQYF. Written as DNA, the CDR3 is TGTGCCAGCAGACCCACCAGGGGGCGGCTACAAGAGACCCAGTACTTC.

V and J are TRBV11-2 and TRBJ2-2; possibly TRBD1 for D (6 bases). V was shortened by 4 bases and J by 2 bases, with 14 bases between the two germline ends. The CDR3 is 16 amino acids. Germline V gives CDR1 SGHAT, CDR2 FQNNGV. CDR3 nucleotides: TGTGCCAGCAGCTCCCGGACAGTCACTAACACCGGGGAGCTGTTTTTT. Protein sequence: CASSSRTVTNTGELFF.

The V and J genes are TRBV4-1 and TRBJ2-7; D gene ambiguous. Trimming cost V 0 bases and J 5 bases, with 11 bases left between them. There are 14 residues in the CDR3. From germline, CDR1 is MGHRA and CDR2 YSYEKL. In DNA form, the CDR3 reads TGCGCCAGCAGCCAAGATCCCGGGTTCGACGAGCAGTACTTC. It is translated as CASSQDPGFDEQYF.

The table lists this clonotype with many counts. The chain is built from TRBV19 and TRBJ1-2; D possibly corresponds to TRBD1 (5 bases). This CDR3 has 15 residues. The germline gives CDR1 LNHDA, CDR2 SQIVND (reference sequence). The ends were cut back, 3 bases at V and 7 bases at J, with 18 bases in the middle. CDR3 nucleotide sequence: TGTGCCAGTAGTATCTCCGGGACCCGTGAAGCTGGCTACACCTTC. This sequence encodes CASSISGTREAGYTF.

The sample holds many counts of this clonotype. The genes are TRBV9 and TRBJ1-5; TRBD1 is a possible D gene (6 bases). Germline CDR1 reads SGDLS; CDR2 reads YYNGEE. Between the trimmed V and J ends, which lost 0 bases and 7 bases, there was a span of 11 bases. The CDR3 is 14 amino acids. CDR3: CASSVDLTGQPQHF. The CDR3 bases are TGTGCCAGCAGCGTAGACTTGACAGGCCAGCCCCAGCATTTT.

This clonotype appeared a few times. The chain has TRBV4-3 and TRBJ1-2; 10 nucleotides agree with TRBD1. With V trimmed by 3 bases and J by 14 bases, 12 bases remained unmatched. Germline V CDR1 and CDR2: LGHNA, YSLEER. This CDR3 has 14 residues. CDR3 in amino acids: CASSQAGQGPLLTF. CDR3 nucleotides: TGCGCCAGCAGCCAGGCGGGACAGGGGCCTCTCTTAACCTTC.

The sample holds many counts of this clonotype. The chain employs TRBV28 and TRBJ1-2; D is uncertain. V was shortened by 8 bases and J by 4 bases, with 5 bases between the two germline ends. Germline CDR1 reads MDHEN; CDR2 reads SYDVKM. The CDR3 extends over 10 amino acids. CDR3 in amino acids: CASGPYGYTF. CDR3 in DNA: TGTGCCAGCGGACCCTATGGCTACACCTTC.

This clonotype has more than one count but fewer than ten. The chain joins TRBV29-1 to TRBJ1-1, with D hard to call. The V gene lost 2 bases and the J gene lost 7 bases, with 11 bases spanning the gap. This CDR3 spans 12 amino acids. CDR1 SQVTM and CDR2 ANQGSEA come from the germline V gene. CDR3 amino acids: CSVERTQNEAFF. CDR3 DNA: TGCAGCGTTGAACGTACACAGAATGAAGCTTTCTTT.

The rearrangement links TRBV5-4 to TRBJ1-1; D uncertain. Germline CDR1 reads SGHNT; CDR2 reads YYREEE (reference sequence). This CDR3 spans 14 amino acids. V lost 1 base to trimming and J lost 6 bases, with 13 bases between them. This chain's CDR3 is CASSLYGNKAEAFF. The CDR3 DNA reads TGTGCCAGCAGCTTGTACGGAAATAAAGCTGAAGCTTTCTTT.

There are many counts of this clonotype. The chain links TRBV10-3 to TRBJ1-1; D perhaps matches TRBD1 (5 bases). The CDR3 is 15 residues long. Germline values: CDR1 ENHRY, CDR2 SYGVKD. The germline V and J ends were trimmed by 3 bases and 3 bases, with 14 bases remaining between them. CDR3 nucleotide sequence: TGTGCCATCAGTGATAATCGGGCGGGGGACACTGAAGCTTTCTTT. Translated, it gives CAISDNRAGDTEAFF.